This entry describes one T cell receptor beta chain. Random hexamers were used to reverse transcribe roughly 0.45 to 1 ug of RNA. TCRdb re-derived calls from the immunoSEQ multiplex PCR reads in MiXCR, one entry per CDR3 protein. The sample yields 70,000 to 75,000 distinct CDR3 sequences, 85% to 95% seen once. V lost 5 bases, J lost 3 bases, and 6 bases stayed unmatched. The CDR3 runs 14 residues. The germline V gene has CDR1 MNHNY and CDR2 SVGAGI (reference sequence). This record comes from a study of CD8 T cells in Susac syndrome. Bulk CD8+ and CD4+ cells came from magnetic negative isolation; CD8+ TEMRA by FACS.

This TCR came from a human donor with Susac syndrome. The sample taken for sequencing was CD4+ T cells from PBMCs. This chain connects TRBV6-6 to TRBJ2-7; 8 positions match TRBD1. CDR3 amino acids: CASSTGQGVYEQYF. The CDR3 region has the DNA TGTGCCAGCAGTACCGGACAGGGAGTCTACGAGCAGTACTTC.